The source of this TCR beta chain is a study of blood T cell repertoires in COVID-19. Overall study: The origin of the acute and convalescent COVID-19 samples was the United States, Italy and Spain.

Trimming cost V 0 bases and J 9 bases, with 10 bases left between them. The germline gives CDR1 SGDLS, CDR2 YYNGEE. The CDR3 is made up of 13 amino acids. Participant reports of clinical history set cohort assignment. Sequencing was performed with immunoSEQ multiplex PCR; in TCRdb, only in-frame clones are kept and a portion is missing. The sample records about 400,000 clones, roughly 89% being singletons. This chain links TRBV9 with TRBJ2-1, with a weak D call TRBD2 (5 bases). The sample was PBMCs or T cells enriched from blood (not recorded which). The sequence was collected from a woman aged 25 to 45 who had recovered from COVID-19. CDR3 coding DNA: TGTGCCAGCAGCGTAGCGGGGTTCTCTGAGCAGTTCTTC. Translating gives CASSVAGFSEQFF.